This record looks at one TCR beta chain sequence and its context. The data derive from a study of blood T cell repertoires in COVID-19. Study overall: The United States, Italy and Spain provided the acute and convalescent COVID-19 samples.

Data came from immunoSEQ multiplex PCR; TCRdb stores just in-frame clones and leaves some out. The sample lists approximately 150,000 clones, roughly 85% occurring once. J gave up 2 bases and V 6 bases, and 5 bases lay outside the gene matches. CDR1 and CDR2 from the germline V gene are SNHLY and FYNNEI. CDR3 length: 15 residues. The source is a human donor in a cohort sampled during active COVID-19. The sequencing sample was made of peripheral blood. The chain couples TRBV2 to TRBJ2-3, with 10 positions matching TRBD2. In nucleotides, the CDR3 is TGTGCCAGCAGAGGACTAGCGGTAGACACAGATACGCAGTATTTT. The encoded protein is CASRGLAVDTDTQYF.